Included here is one TCR beta chain sequence, with context. What it recognizes is unknown. The data stem from a study of T cells after yellow fever vaccination. Overall study findings and caveats: Although most clonotypes did not, a small share appeared in both CD4 and CD8 compartments. Post-booster repertoires again held most primary-vaccination clones (roughly 96% CD4, roughly 88% CD8).

Germline V gene sequence: CDR1 SEHNR, CDR2 FQNEAQ (reference sequence). Trimming stripped 0 bases from V and 4 bases from J, with 8 bases between. This CDR3 is 14 amino acids long. They built TCR cDNA with 5'RACE template switching, a step that put in a universal primer site and UMIs. Each CDR3 protein is one row after TCRdb ran MiXCR on the 5' RACE reads. Altogether about 170,000 distinct CDR3 sequences are present, about 11% being singletons, with the ten largest covering less than 40%. V usage is TRBV7-9 and J usage is TRBJ2-3; D gene ambiguous. Sequenced material: CD8+ T cells sorted from PBMCs, taken 15 days after the yellow fever booster vaccination. The TCR originated in a man aged 18-30 years who received the YFV17D yellow fever vaccine. The CDR3 DNA is TGTGCCAGCAGCTTAGCGCTCTACCCAGATACGCAGTATTTT. Translated: CASSLALYPDTQYF. The variable domain in full, completed from reference TRBV7-9 and TRBJ2-3, reads DTGVSQNPRHKITKRGQNVTFRCDPISEHNRLYWYRQTLGQGPEFLTYFQNEAQLEKSRLLSDRFSAERPKGSFSTLEIQRTEQGDSAMYLCASSLALYPDTQYFGPGTRLTVL.